Described below is a single T cell receptor beta chain sequence and its context. Its specificity is unknown. Through a sample-barcoded 5' primer and a J-beta primer mix, a second PCR was run for about 6 to 11 cycles. TCRdb re-derived calls from the 5' RACE reads in MiXCR, one entry per CDR3 protein. The sample shows 800,000 to 900,000 distinct CDR3 sequences, approximately 65% of them seen only once. This entry belongs to a study of blood T cells in healthy people across ages. The amount of total RNA extracted per sample was at least 5.5 micrograms. The study's findings and limits: Long-lived donors exceeded aged donors in naive CD4+ cells and diversity. A conclusive naive versus antigen-experienced comparison was prevented by the unsorted PBMCs.

Germline CDR1 reads DFQATT; CDR2 reads SNEGSKA (reference sequence). V was pared by 3 bases and J by 2 bases, with 10 bases of the junction left unmatched. The CDR3 covers 17 residues. The sample taken for sequencing was blood. V gene TRBV20-1 combines with J gene TRBJ1-4, with 9 nucleotides matching TRBD1. This clonotype was obtained from a man aged 25-45 years in good health. The CDR3 here is CSASQPGQGVTNEKLFF. The CDR3, as DNA: TGCAGTGCTAGCCAACCGGGACAGGGTGTCACTAATGAAAAACTGTTTTTT.